These 23 T cell receptor beta chains were all obtained from the same sample, sequenced in a study of Ad26.COV2.S vaccination and SARS-CoV-2 variants. Generated by immunoSEQ multiplex PCR, the TCRdb table keeps only in-frame clones and is missing some. The sample carries roughly 380,000 clones, 88% recorded once. Treatment defined: around 19 received Ad26.COV2.S at low or high dose, single or two shots; 5 received placebo; per-sample allocation not given. All samples were drawn on day 63, counting from the first vaccine or placebo injection. The sample in question was peripheral blood, obtained in a trial of Ad26.COV2.S vaccine versus placebo. The receptors originated from a person aged 18-65 years who received the Ad26.COV2.S COVID-19 vaccine or a placebo.

In this sample, this clone turned up a few times. The chain uses TRBV5-1 and TRBJ1-1, with 7 bases fitting TRBD1. CDR3 size: 17 residues. V lost 0 bases and J lost 0; bases outside the gene matches: 8. Germline V CDR1 and CDR2: SGHRS, YFSETQ. The CDR3 nucleotides read TGCGCCAGCAGCTTGGGCGACAGGGCCCAGATGAACACTGAAGCTTTCTTT. Translating gives CASSLGDRAQMNTEAFF.

The rearrangement joins TRBV5-1 to TRBJ2-7; 10 bases are shared with TRBD1. Germline CDR1 is SGHRS and CDR2 is YFSETQ. The CDR3 has 16 residues. V lost 0 bases and J lost 5; bases outside the gene matches: 8. DNA for the CDR3: TGCGCCAGCAGCTTGGAACCCGGGACAGGGGTTAACGAGCAGTACTTC. As protein: CASSLEPGTGVNEQYF. The full variable domain, in which reference TRBV5-1 and TRBJ2-7 provide the parts outside the CDR3, is KAGVTQTPRYLIKTRGQQVTLSCSPISGHRSVSWYQQTPGQGLQFLFEYFSETQRNKGNFPGRFSGRQFSNSRSEMNVSTLELGDSALYLCASSLEPGTGVNEQYFGPGTRLTVT.

The chain joins TRBV7-2 to TRBJ2-5; D gene uncertain. The germline CDR1 and CDR2 sequences are SGHTA and FQGNSA. V lost 5 bases and J 1 base, leaving 11 bases between the germline ends. The CDR3 has 14 residues. CDR3 nucleotides: TGTGCCAGCAGCCGGTCGAGTTCCCAAGAGACCCAGTACTTC. Translation: CASSRSSSQETQYF. The full variable domain, in which reference TRBV7-2 and TRBJ2-5 provide the parts outside the CDR3, is GAGVSQSPSNKVTEKGKDVELRCDPISGHTALYWYRQSLGQGLEFLIYFQGNSAPDKSGLPSDRFSAERTGGSVSTLTIQRTQQEDSAVYLCASSRSSSQETQYFGPGTRLLVL.

The rearrangement uses TRBV2 and TRBJ2-5; 7 bases match TRBD1. Germline V gene sequence: CDR1 SNHLY, CDR2 FYNNEI. The V segment lost 4 bases and the J segment 2 bases; nucleotides outside the gene matches: 7. The CDR3 runs 15 residues. The CDR3 loop is CASSGRTGRQETQYF. In nucleotides, the CDR3 is TGTGCCAGCAGTGGTAGGACAGGAAGGCAAGAGACCCAGTACTTC.

The chain recombines TRBV12-3 or TRBV12-4 with TRBJ1-1; D is possibly TRBD1 (6 bases). Trimming stripped 5 bases from V and 6 bases from J, with 13 bases between. The CDR3 consists of 13 residues. For the CDR3, the DNA is TGTGCCAGCAGTGCCTGGGACATCCCTGAAGCTTTCTTT. Its protein product is CASSAWDIPEAFF.

This clone was picked up one time. The rearrangement uses TRBV4-2 and TRBJ1-2; no reliable D call. CDR3 size: 15 residues. Germline CDR1 reads LGHNA; CDR2 reads YNFKEQ. Trimming shortened V by 1 base and J by 4 bases, and 13 bases separated the two germline ends. The CDR3 DNA is TGTGCCAGCAGCCAAGGCTTGGCGGGATTCTATGGCTACACCTTC. Translated, it gives CASSQGLAGFYGYTF.

This clone has only one observation. The chain combines TRBV7-2 with TRBJ2-3, with 11 bases fitting TRBD2. Trimming at V came to 6 bases and at J to 7 bases, leaving 12 bases not matched to a gene. The CDR3 runs 16 residues. CDR1 and CDR2 (germline): SGHTA, FQGNSA. For the CDR3, the DNA is TGTGCCAGCAGACTAGGGGCTAGCGGGGGGTATCATACGCAGTATTTT. Translated, it gives CASRLGASGGYHTQYF.

This clone was seen just once. J is TRBJ2-7 and V is TRBV27; unclear D gene. Germline V CDR1 and CDR2: MNHEY, SMNVEV (reference sequence). The CDR3 runs to 12 residues. Trimming shortened V by 4 bases and J by 2 bases, and 6 bases separated the two germline ends. The CDR3 DNA is TGTGCCAGCAGTTCCGGACCCTACGAGCAGTACTTC. It yields the protein CASSSGPYEQYF.

This chain joins TRBV5-4 and TRBJ2-5, with TRBD1 as a possible D gene (6 bases). Germline CDR1 and CDR2: SGHNT and YYREEE (reference sequence). V was clipped by 2 bases and J by 0 bases, with 11 bases between them. The CDR3 consists of 15 residues. The CDR3 sequence is CASSLWGLNQETQYF. CDR3 in DNA: TGTGCCAGCAGCTTATGGGGGCTCAACCAAGAGACCCAGTACTTC.

DNA for the CDR3: TGCGCCAGCAGCTTAACGGGACAGAACTATGGCTACACCTTC. Translation: CASSLTGQNYGYTF. The chain combines TRBV5-1 with TRBJ1-2; TRBD1 matches 7 bases. V shed 2 bases, J shed 2 bases, and the junction held 3 bases outside the gene matches. The CDR3 runs 14 residues. The germline CDR1 and CDR2 sequences are SGHRS and YFSETQ. Using reference TRBV5-1 and TRBJ1-2 for the parts outside the CDR3, the full variable domain is KAGVTQTPRYLIKTRGQQVTLSCSPISGHRSVSWYQQTPGQGLQFLFEYFSETQRNKGNFPGRFSGRQFSNSRSEMNVSTLELGDSALYLCASSLTGQNYGYTFGSGTRLTVV.

The chain is built from TRBV7-3 and TRBJ2-3, with D tentatively TRBD2 (5 bases). Germline loops: CDR1 SGHTA, CDR2 FQGTGA. V was shortened by 4 bases and J by 2 bases, with 10 bases between the two germline ends. The CDR3 spans 14 residues. The CDR3 reads CASSSTGSTDTQYF. CDR3 coding DNA: TGTGCCAGCAGCTCTACGGGATCCACAGATACGCAGTATTTT.

Notes on this clone: Other nucleotide sequences from this sample produce the same CDR3. The rearrangement joins TRBV15 to TRBJ2-7; no definite D call. The germline V gene encodes CDR1 LNHNV and CDR2 YYDKDF (reference sequence). V was clipped by 0 bases and J by 3 bases, with 3 bases between them. The CDR3 spans 12 residues. CDR3 bases: TGTGCCACCAGCAGAGAGGGCTACGAGCAGTACTTC. Residues: CATSREGYEQYF.

The chain joins TRBV10-3 to TRBJ2-1; D remains ambiguous. There are 13 residues in the CDR3. The V end lost 3 bases, the J end lost 6 bases, and 9 bases lay between the germline ends. Germline-derived CDR1 and CDR2 are ENHRY and SYGVKD. CDR3 sequence reads: CAISDRLGNEQFF. The CDR3 bases are TGTGCCATCAGTGATCGGCTAGGCAATGAGCAGTTCTTC.

The CDR3 region has the DNA TGTGCCAGCAGTTACTCGGCCAGGGAAACCAACGAGCAGTACTTC. Its protein product is CASSYSARETNEQYF. The gene calls are TRBV6-6 and TRBJ2-7, with D maybe TRBD1 (5 bases). This CDR3 region has 15 residues. V lost 0 bases to trimming and J lost 5 bases, with 14 bases between them. CDR1 is MNHNY and CDR2 is SVGAGI in the germline V gene (reference sequence).

This chain connects TRBV12-5 to TRBJ2-3; 10 bases are shared with TRBD2. CDR1 is LGHNT and CDR2 is FRNRAP in the germline V gene. The CDR3 sequence is 16 residues long. V was clipped by 0 bases and J by 2 bases; unmatched bases: 2. The CDR3 DNA reads as TGTGCTAGTGGTTTGGTAACTAGCGGGGTCACAGATACGCAGTATTTT. Translated, it gives CASGLVTSGVTDTQYF. The entire variable domain, with the rest obtained from reference TRBV12-5 and TRBJ2-3, is as follows: DARVTQTPRHKVTEMGQEVTMRCQPILGHNTVFWYRQTMMQGLELLAYFRNRAPLDDSGMPKDRFSAEMPDATLATLKIQPSEPRDSAVYFCASGLVTSGVTDTQYFGPGTRLTVL.

This rearrangement joins TRBV11-2 to TRBJ2-1; 10 positions agree with TRBD2. Germline CDR1 reads SGHAT; CDR2 reads FQNNGV. CDR3 length equals 17 residues. V was clipped by 0 bases and J by 3 bases; unmatched bases: 5. The CDR3 here is CASSLEAAGGLYNEQFF. The CDR3 DNA is TGTGCCAGCAGCTTAGAAGCAGCGGGGGGGCTCTACAATGAGCAGTTCTTC.

The chain uses TRBV4-1 and TRBJ2-2; the D gene is possibly TRBD2 (6 bases). V gave up 1 base and J gave up 2 bases, with 11 bases separating them. Germline CDR1 reads MGHRA; CDR2 reads YSYEKL. There are 16 residues in the CDR3. Here the CDR3 reads CASSQVGGINTGELFF. For the CDR3, the DNA is TGCGCCAGCAGCCAAGTTGGGGGGATTAACACCGGGGAGCTGTTTTTT.

This clone was detected ten times or more. The chain links TRBV7-2 to TRBJ1-2; D is uncertain. This CDR3 region has 13 residues. Trimming stripped 3 bases from V and 2 bases from J, with 7 bases between. CDR1 and CDR2 (germline): SGHTA, FQGNSA. CDR3 DNA sequence: TGTGCCAGCAGCTTTATGGGGAACTATGGCTACACCTTC. Encoded protein: CASSFMGNYGYTF. The variable domain in full, completed from reference TRBV7-2 and TRBJ1-2, reads GAGVSQSPSNKVTEKGKDVELRCDPISGHTALYWYRQSLGQGLEFLIYFQGNSAPDKSGLPSDRFSAERTGGSVSTLTIQRTQQEDSAVYLCASSFMGNYGYTFGSGTRLTVV.

The chain carries TRBV5-4 and TRBJ2-3; 16 positions agree with TRBD2. Germline V CDR1 and CDR2: SGHNT, YYREEE (reference sequence). This CDR3 is built from 17 residues. The V gene end was trimmed by 5 bases and the J gene end by 6 bases; junction bases not matched to a gene: 9. The CDR3 bases are TGTGCCAGCAGTCCCGGGACTAGCGGGGGGGCCGGTGATACGCAGTATTTT. Its translation: CASSPGTSGGAGDTQYF.

The chain is built from TRBV4-1 and TRBJ2-5; no firm D call. The germline V and J ends were trimmed by 3 bases and 3 bases, with 5 bases remaining between them. Germline CDR1 reads MGHRA; CDR2 reads YSYEKL. The CDR3 is 12 amino acids. This CDR3 is CASSHVEETQYF. The CDR3 DNA sequence: TGCGCCAGCAGCCATGTTGAAGAGACCCAGTACTTC.

This chain joins TRBV9 and TRBJ1-2; D gene unclear. V gave up 0 bases and J gave up 2 bases, with 14 bases separating them. The CDR3 has 16 residues. Germline loops: CDR1 SGDLS, CDR2 YYNGEE. The CDR3 protein is CASSVAKETANYGYTF. CDR3 coding DNA: TGTGCCAGCAGCGTAGCTAAGGAGACCGCGAACTATGGCTACACCTTC.

The rearrangement uses TRBV6-5 and TRBJ2-2; the D gene could be TRBD1 or TRBD2 (6 bases each). Germline V gives CDR1 MNHEY, CDR2 SVGAGI. V lost 4 bases to trimming and J lost 4 bases, with 16 bases between them. The CDR3 length is 16 residues. The CDR3 DNA is TGTGCCAGCAGTTCCGGGGGCCGTCGCGGCACCGGGGAGCTGTTTTTT. This gives the protein CASSSGGRRGTGELFF.

This chain links TRBV19 with TRBJ1-4; D is possibly TRBD1 (6 bases). Germline V gene lookup returns CDR1 LNHDA and CDR2 SQIVND (reference sequence). The CDR3 covers 15 residues. V was pared by 2 bases and J by 5 bases, with 12 bases between. The CDR3 DNA follows: TGTGCCAGTAGTATATTTCGGACAGCAAATGAAAAACTGTTTTTT. This sequence encodes CASSIFRTANEKLFF.